The next 25 T cell receptor beta chains were all read from a single sample in a study of OX40 agonist ivuxolimab in advanced cancers. Data came from immunoSEQ multiplex PCR; TCRdb stores just in-frame clones and leaves some out. The table shows about 58,000 clones, with about 81% occurring only once. The sample in question was CD4+ or CD8+ T cells sorted from blood, obtained in a trial of the OX40 agonist ivuxolimab. Source of these receptors: an adult with an advanced solid tumor such as melanoma, head and neck, liver or kidney cancer.

This clone showed up just a few times. The chain carries TRBV2 and TRBJ1-2; the D is unclear. Germline assignment: CDR1 SNHLY and CDR2 FYNNEI. The V end lost 5 bases, the J end lost 0 bases, and 7 bases lay between the germline ends. This CDR3 contains 13 residues. CDR3 sequence: CASSPVTNYGYTF. CDR3 in DNA: TGTGCCAGCAGTCCGGTTACTAACTATGGCTACACCTTC.

The chain employs TRBV5-6 and TRBJ2-1; 11 nucleotides match TRBD2. The CDR3 runs 17 residues. V lost 4 bases, J lost 3 bases, and 9 bases stayed unmatched. Per the germline V gene, CDR1 is SGHDT and CDR2 is YYEEEE. As DNA, the CDR3 is TGTGCCAGCAGCCGTCCCTTAGCGGGGGGGAACTACAATGAGCAGTTCTTC. Translated, it gives CASSRPLAGGNYNEQFF.

The chain employs TRBV6-1 and TRBJ2-1; weak D call: TRBD2 (6 bases). V was shortened by 4 bases and J by 10 bases, with 17 bases between the two germline ends. Per the germline V gene, CDR1 is MNHNS and CDR2 is SASEGT. The CDR3 is 14 amino acids. CDR3 sequence (DNA): TGTGCCAGCAGTGCCCGGGACTTTCCCGTAGAGCAGTTCTTC. Amino acid sequence: CASSARDFPVEQFF.

The chain recombines TRBV5-1 with TRBJ2-2; 9 nucleotides line up with TRBD1. The CDR3 runs 15 residues. V was pared by 4 bases and J by 7 bases, with 8 bases of the junction left unmatched. Germline V gene sequence: CDR1 SGHRS, CDR2 YFSETQ. Here the CDR3 reads CASSIQGAKDGELFF. The CDR3 bases are TGCGCCAGCAGCATACAGGGGGCGAAGGACGGGGAGCTGTTTTTT.

This chain uses TRBV7-3 with TRBJ1-6; 9 positions agree with TRBD1. The CDR3 length is 14 residues. After removal of 5 bases from V and 9 bases from J, the junction contained 5 bases not matched to a gene. Germline V gene sequence: CDR1 SGHTA, CDR2 FQGTGA. CDR3 protein: CASSTGGQGSPLHF. CDR3 bases: TGTGCCAGCAGCACTGGGGGACAGGGTTCACCCCTCCACTTT.

The chain uses TRBV2 and TRBJ2-5; 11 positions agree with TRBD2. The germline CDR1 and CDR2 sequences are SNHLY and FYNNEI. With 1 base clipped from V and 1 base from J, the junction kept 2 bases outside the gene matches. The CDR3 is made up of 16 amino acids. CDR3 amino acids: CASSEDSGGAQETQYF. In DNA, the CDR3 is TGTGCCAGCAGTGAAGATAGCGGGGGGGCCCAAGAGACCCAGTACTTC. Complete variable domain (other parts from reference TRBV2 and TRBJ2-5): EPEVTQTPSHQVTQMGQEVILRCVPISNHLYFYWYRQILGQKVEFLVSFYNNEISEKSEIFDDQFSVERPDGSNFTLKIRSTKLEDSAMYFCASSEDSGGAQETQYFGPGTRLLVL.

The sample holds a few counts of this clone. This chain uses TRBV10-3 with TRBJ2-1; 9 bases match TRBD1. The CDR3 runs to 15 residues. The trim removed 6 bases at V and 7 bases at J, leaving 10 bases unmatched. Germline V CDR1 and CDR2: ENHRY, SYGVKD. DNA of the CDR3: TGTGCCATCAGGGGGATCGGGACAGGGCCAAATGAGCAGTTCTTC. It is translated as CAIRGIGTGPNEQFF.

The chain is built from TRBV5-6 and TRBJ2-3, with 8 bases fitting TRBD1. V shed 4 bases and J 6 bases; nucleotides not matched to a gene: 10. The germline V gene encodes CDR1 SGHDT and CDR2 YYEEEE. The CDR3 loop spans 15 amino acids. The CDR3 DNA is TGTGCCAGCAGCCCCGGCTTGGCAGGGGGCGATACGCAGTATTTT. It encodes CASSPGLAGGDTQYF. Together with reference TRBV5-6 and TRBJ2-3, the CDR3 gives the full variable domain: DAGVTQSPTHLIKTRGQQVTLRCSPKSGHDTVSWYQQALGQGPQFIFQYYEEEERQRGNFPDRFSGHQFPNYSSELNVNALLLGDSALYLCASSPGLAGGDTQYFGPGTRLTVL.

The rearrangement links TRBV7-2 to TRBJ2-5, with 10 bases aligning to TRBD1. After removal of 3 bases from V and 5 bases from J, the junction contained 3 bases not matched to a gene. Germline V gives CDR1 SGHTA, CDR2 FQGNSA. This CDR3 is built from 14 residues. The CDR3 DNA reads as TGTGCCAGCAGCTTGGGGGGACAGGGGGAGACCCAGTACTTC. This gives the protein CASSLGGQGETQYF.

In this sample, this clone turned up a few times. The chain employs TRBV5-8 and TRBJ2-7; the D call may be TRBD1 or TRBD2 (5 bases each). The CDR3 runs to 15 residues. The germline CDR1 and CDR2 sequences are SGHTS and YDEGEE. With 3 bases removed from V and 0 bases from J, the gap between germline ends came to 13 bases. CDR3 sequence (DNA): TGTGCCAGCAGCTCGGGACGGAGGAGCTCCTACGAGCAGTACTTC. The encoded protein is CASSSGRRSSYEQYF.

The chain employs TRBV6-1 and TRBJ1-2, with D possibly being TRBD1 (5 bases). Trimming left V 1 base short and J 7 bases short, with 13 bases between. This CDR3 has 14 amino acids. Germline V lookup: CDR1 MNHNS, CDR2 SASEGT. The CDR3 spells CASSEDGGYAGYTF. In nucleotides, the CDR3 is TGTGCCAGCAGTGAAGACGGGGGATACGCTGGCTACACCTTC.

This clone was detected only a few times. The rearrangement joins TRBV7-2 to TRBJ2-5, with 7 bases aligning to TRBD2. With V trimmed by 4 bases and J by 13 bases, 12 bases remained unmatched. The V gene's germline CDR1 is SGHTA and CDR2 FQGNSA. The CDR3 extends over 13 amino acids. This chain's CDR3 is CASSSTSAFPSYF. The CDR3 nucleotides are TGTGCCAGCAGCTCCACTAGCGCGTTTCCCTCGTACTTC.

The sample holds a few counts of this clone. V usage is TRBV5-5 and J usage is TRBJ2-3, with TRBD2 as a possible D gene (5 bases). In germline, CDR1 is SGHKS, CDR2 YYEKEE (reference sequence). The CDR3 length is 15 residues. Trimming took off 4 bases at V and 0 bases at J, with 12 bases between the two ends. Here the CDR3 DNA reads TGTGCCAGCAGCGTTGACTGGACTAGCACAGATACGCAGTATTTT. Translating gives CASSVDWTSTDTQYF.

The rearrangement links TRBV19 to TRBJ2-1; the D gene is possibly TRBD1 (5 bases). Germline V lookup: CDR1 LNHDA, CDR2 SQIVND (reference sequence). V gave up 7 bases and J gave up 7 bases, with 17 bases separating them. This CDR3 has 14 amino acids. CDR3 nucleotides: TGTGCCAGTACCACCAGGGCCACGAGGAATGAGCAGTTCTTC. This translates into CASTTRATRNEQFF.

This clone was seen once. The rearrangement links TRBV27 to TRBJ2-6, with 12 bases aligning to TRBD1. The junction had 4 bases not matched to a gene; V was cut back by 6 bases and J by 1 base. The CDR3 totals 17 residues. Germline V gene lookup returns CDR1 MNHEY and CDR2 SMNVEV (reference sequence). This chain's CDR3 is CASRGTGGESGANVLTF. The CDR3 region has the DNA TGTGCCAGCAGGGGGACAGGGGGCGAATCTGGGGCCAACGTCCTGACTTTC.

This chain joins TRBV19 and TRBJ2-3; 9 bases line up with TRBD1. Germline-derived CDR1 and CDR2 are LNHDA and SQIVND (reference sequence). Trimming took 5 bases from V and 4 from J; bases not matched to a gene: 7. CDR3 length: 15 residues. The CDR3 DNA reads as TGTGCCAGTAGTGGCCGGGACAGGGAATCAGATACGCAGTATTTT. It yields the protein CASSGRDRESDTQYF.

This clone was observed a handful of times. This chain joins TRBV6-5 and TRBJ2-1, with D maybe TRBD2 (6 bases). Trimming shortened V by 2 bases and J by 0 bases, and 11 bases separated the two germline ends. The CDR3 loop spans 16 amino acids. CDR1 is MNHEY and CDR2 is SVGAGI in the germline V gene. The CDR3 DNA follows: TGTGCCAGCAGTTACGTGGGGACTCTCTCCTACAATGAGCAGTTCTTC. It translates to CASSYVGTLSYNEQFF.

The rearrangement links TRBV29-1 to TRBJ1-4; the D gene is possibly TRBD1 (5 bases). This CDR3 has 15 amino acids. Germline CDR1 is SQVTM and CDR2 is ANQGSEA. The germline V and J ends were trimmed by 1 base and 3 bases, with 12 bases remaining between them. This CDR3 reads CSVEGLGPANEKLFF. The CDR3 DNA reads as TGCAGCGTTGAAGGCCTGGGGCCGGCTAATGAAAAACTGTTTTTT.

This chain uses TRBV6-5 with TRBJ1-2, with 7 bases aligning to TRBD1. J was trimmed by 3 bases and V by 7 bases; bases with no gene match: 8. CDR1 and CDR2 from the germline V gene are MNHEY and SVGAGI. The CDR3 runs 14 residues. Written as DNA, the CDR3 is TGTGCCAGCACGGAGAGGGGGCGGGACTATGGCTACACCTTC. Its translation: CASTERGRDYGYTF.

This sequence joins TRBV19 and TRBJ2-2; D gene ambiguous. Trimming took off 5 bases at V and 4 bases at J, with 8 bases between the two ends. There are 13 residues in the CDR3. Germline V lookup: CDR1 LNHDA, CDR2 SQIVND (reference sequence). CDR3 protein: CASSAYSTGELFF. The CDR3 DNA reads as TGTGCCAGTAGTGCATACAGCACCGGGGAGCTGTTTTTT.

The J gene is TRBJ1-2, the V gene TRBV10-2, with D possibly matching TRBD1 (6 bases). Germline CDR1 and CDR2: WSHSY and SAAADI. This CDR3 spans 12 amino acids. Trimming stripped 8 bases from V and 2 bases from J, with 9 bases between. CDR3 in amino acids: CASGTPNYGYTF. CDR3 nucleotides: TGCGCCAGCGGGACACCGAACTATGGCTACACCTTC.

The chain uses TRBV10-3 and TRBJ2-7; a weak D match, TRBD1 (5 bases). The germline gives CDR1 ENHRY, CDR2 SYGVKD. The germline V and J ends were trimmed by 2 bases and 5 bases, with 10 bases remaining between them. The CDR3 is 13 amino acids. For the CDR3, the DNA is TGTGCCATCAGTGAGACCAGGGTAAACGAGCAGTACTTC. Translated, it gives CAISETRVNEQYF.

The chain has TRBV6-5 and TRBJ1-3, with 8 nucleotides matching TRBD1. Losses at the gene ends were 3 bases for V and 4 bases for J; bases not matched to a gene: 5. Germline assignment: CDR1 MNHEY and CDR2 SVGAGI. The CDR3 extends over 15 amino acids. CDR3 sequence reads: CASSYDRGTGNTIYF. CDR3 coding DNA: TGTGCCAGCAGTTATGACAGGGGTACCGGAAACACCATATATTTT.

The rearrangement joins TRBV5-6 to TRBJ2-5, with 8 bases that match TRBD2. Germline V lookup: CDR1 SGHDT, CDR2 YYEEEE. The CDR3 spans 16 residues. Trimming cost V 2 bases and J 5 bases; bases outside gene matches: 11. CDR3 DNA: TGTGCCAGCAGCTTTAATAGCGGGGATTGGGAGGAGACCCAGTACTTC. It translates to CASSFNSGDWEETQYF.

This clone was counted a single time. V usage is TRBV10-2 and J usage is TRBJ2-3; D gene unclear. Germline assignment: CDR1 WSHSY and CDR2 SAAADI. CDR3 size: 16 residues. V lost 0 bases and J 0 bases, leaving 10 bases between the germline ends. The DNA of the CDR3 is TGCGCCAGCAGTGAGTCGCGCATCTCTAGCACAGATACGCAGTATTTT. Residues: CASSESRISSTDTQYF.